This T cell receptor (beta chain) was sequenced in a study of T cells after yellow fever vaccination. The overall study: The authors prepared low-cell-number fractions using SMART-Seq v4 Ultra Low Input. Study-wide results and limits: Contamination of FACS-sorted repertoires by abundant clonotypes from the bulk population could occur. Primary-vaccination clones mostly resurfaced post-booster (just under 98% CD4, more than 80% CD8).

TCRdb redid the calling of the 5' RACE reads with MiXCR, one entry per CDR3 protein. Here the sample spans approximately 300,000 distinct CDR3 sequences, around 6.8% being singletons. This CDR3 contains 15 residues. V lost 1 base to trimming and J lost 0 bases; unmatched junction nucleotides: 2. CDR1 and CDR2 from the germline V gene are SGHTA and FQGNSA. This clonotype showed up just a few times. Its antigen is unidentified. This TCR derives from a man between 18 and 29 years old who received the YFV17D yellow fever vaccine. The chain is built from TRBV7-2 and TRBJ1-2; 7 nucleotides match TRBD1. The source material was PBMCs, sampled roughly 46 days after the first yellow fever vaccination. In DNA, the CDR3 is TGTGCCAGCAGCTTAGTAGGGACAGCTAACTATGGCTACACCTTC. It translates to CASSLVGTANYGYTF.